This T cell receptor beta chain came from a study of blood T cell repertoires in COVID-19. About the study: Italy, Spain and the United States were the sources of the convalescent and acute COVID-19 samples.

Germline lookup yields CDR1 SGDLS and CDR2 YYNGEE. The ends lost 4 bases at V and 3 bases at J; junction bases unmatched: 7. The CDR3 totals 16 residues. Original analysis: Using reference gene primer amplification, nucleated cell counts were estimated. Here immunoSEQ multiplex PCR was the method, and the copy in TCRdb shows in-frame clones only, minus some. The D gene and trimming were derived from the DNA, and the V and J assignments and clone size from that table. The repertoire holds around 100,000 clones, 80% to 90% seen once, with around 15% in the top ten. A single count supports this clone. This chain joins TRBV9 and TRBJ2-3, with 11 bases identical to TRBD2. Sequences were obtained from peripheral blood. This receptor was identified in a man between 50 and 59 years old with acute or convalescent COVID-19. The CDR3 nucleotides read TGTGCCAGCAGCTCTTGGACTAGCGGGCGTACAGATACGCAGTATTTT. Residues: CASSSWTSGRTDTQYF.